This T cell receptor beta chain was identified in a study of T cell repertoires in cytomegalovirus infection. Study context: Indications of both CMV infection and matching HLA type were provided by public TCR beta signatures. Study-wide results and caveats: The ex vivo response was dominated by HLA-C-restricted CMV-specific TCR beta clonotypes.

This clonotype was counted at least ten times. Its target is unknown. The trim removed 11 bases at V and 4 bases at J, leaving 13 bases unmatched. Germline V gene sequence: CDR1 MNHEY, CDR2 SVGEGT. This CDR3 region has 15 residues. TCRdb reprocessed the reads via MiXCR and lists one record per CDR3 protein. The table lists a few hundred thousand distinct CDR3 sequences, approximately 9.5% of them singletons. The chain joins TRBV6-2 or TRBV6-3 to TRBJ2-1, with 8 positions matching TRBD2. The receptor was isolated from a human donor in good health (CMV status not recorded). Some clones in this sample may be carry-over from other donors' samples. The specimen sequenced was PBMCs. The CDR3 loop is CASREGLGIYNEQFF. The CDR3 DNA is TGTGCCTCCCGGGAGGGACTTGGGATTTACAATGAGCAGTTCTTC.